Listed below are T cell receptor beta chains from one sample, sequenced in a study of shared clonotypes between healthy human individuals. Assay used: immunoSEQ multiplex PCR; TCRdb lists only in-frame clones, some missing. The sample consists of 2,100,000 or so clones, around 95% of them appearing once. The specimen sequenced was naive CD4+ T cells sorted from blood. The origin of the receptors is a man younger than 35 in good health. Both conserved end residues are part of each CDR3. A D gene is named only where the DNA matches it firmly. Clone size, where shown, is once, few, many, or a class for clones that have expanded.

j_call	d_call	clone_size	v_call	cdr3_nt	cdr3_aa
TRBJ2-2	TRBD1	-	TRBV6-1	TGTGCCAGCAGGATGGGACAGGCGGACACCGGGGAGCTGTTTTTT	CASRMGQADTGELFF
TRBJ1-6	TRBD1	-	TRBV30	TGTGCCTGGAGTGTGTCCAGGGGGTTGAACTATAATTCACCCCTCCACTTT	CAWSVSRGLNYNSPLHF
TRBJ2-7	TRBD2	-	TRBV5-4	TGTGCCAGCAGCGGACTACCGACTAGCGTGACCTCCTACGAGCAGTACTTC	CASSGLPTSVTSYEQYF
TRBJ2-1	-	-	TRBV9	TGTGCCAGCAGCCCTAGGGGGACGGGAGCGTCCTACAATGAGCAGTTCTTC	CASSPRGTGASYNEQFF
TRBJ1-2	-	-	TRBV2	TGTGCCAGTGGGGACGTTCTTAACTATGGCTACACCTTC	CASGDVLNYGYTF
TRBJ2-7	-	-	TRBV21-1	TGTGCCAGCAGCAAAAAGGACTCCCTCGGGGGGCCCTACGAGCAGTACTTC	CASSKKDSLGGPYEQYF
TRBJ1-2	-	-	TRBV6-6	TGTGCCAGCCGGGGGGAAGGCTCAGGGCGTTGGGAGGGCTACACCTTC	CASRGEGSGRWEGYTF
TRBJ2-7	-	-	TRBV11-2	TGTGCCAGCAGCTCCGTAAGGTACTCCTACGAGCAGTACTTC	CASSSVRYSYEQYF
TRBJ2-1	-	-	TRBV7-9	TGTGCCAGCAGATCCGGGATTAATAGCGAATACAATGAGCAGTTCTTC	CASRSGINSEYNEQFF
TRBJ2-5	TRBD2	-	TRBV18	TGTGCCAGCTCACCACTACTAGCGGGAGGGCCAGAGACCCAGTACTTC	CASSPLLAGGPETQYF
TRBJ2-2	TRBD2	-	TRBV5-1	TGCGCCAGCAGCTTGAACCAGCGGGGGGGCCGTACCGGGGAGCTGTTTTTT	CASSLNQRGGRTGELFF
TRBJ2-5	TRBD1	-	TRBV15	TGTGCCACCAGCAGAGATCTGAAGGGGACAGGGTACCAAGAGACCCAGTACTTC	CATSRDLKGTGYQETQYF
TRBJ2-7	TRBD1	-	TRBV19	TGTGCCAGTAGTCAGCAGGGGGCCTACGAGCAGTACTTC	CASSQQGAYEQYF
TRBJ1-6	TRBD1	-	TRBV6-5	TGTGCCAGCATGCCCGGGGGGACAGGAGTTTCACCCCTCCACTTT	CASMPGGTGVSPLHF
TRBJ1-3	-	-	TRBV10-3	TGTGCCATACAAGAATCTGGAAACACCATATATTTT	CAIQESGNTIYF
TRBJ1-4	-	few	TRBV5-1	TGCGCCAGCAGCTTGGGGCAGCCTAATGAAAAACTGTTTTTT	CASSLGQPNEKLFF
TRBJ1-2	-	-	TRBV7-2	TGTGCCAGCAGCTTATACAGAGACTATGGCTACACCTTC	CASSLYRDYGYTF
TRBJ1-2	-	-	TRBV18	TGTGCCAGCTCACCACTTGGTGGTAAGACTTCCAATGGCTACACCTTC	CASSPLGGKTSNGYTF
TRBJ2-7	-	-	TRBV5-5	TGTGCCAGCAGCTTGGCAAGGTGGACGATCGAGCAGTACTTC	CASSLARWTIEQYF
TRBJ1-6	-	-	TRBV7-9	TGTGCCAGCAGCTCACGTTTCGGGGATTCACCCCTCCACTTT	CASSSRFGDSPLHF
TRBJ2-5	TRBD1	-	TRBV7-8	TGTGCCAGCAGCTTAGGGACAGGGCAAGAGACCCAGTACTTC	CASSLGTGQETQYF
TRBJ2-3	TRBD2	-	TRBV11-2	TGTGCCAGCAGCTACGGGGGGGCAGATACGCAGTATTTT	CASSYGGADTQYF
TRBJ1-2	-	-	TRBV5-4	TGTGCCAGCAGCTTAGGGTATGGCTACACCTTC	CASSLGYGYTF
TRBJ2-5	-	few	TRBV14	TGTGCCAGCAGCCTGATGGGGACCAAAGTGGAGACCCAGTACTTC	CASSLMGTKVETQYF
TRBJ1-5	-	-	TRBV10-3	TGTGCCATCATCCACCTACAGGGAAATCAGCCCCAGCATTTT	CAIIHLQGNQPQHF
TRBJ2-5	-	-	TRBV11-2	TGTGCCAGCAGCTCCGAGATCGCGACCCAGTACTTC	CASSSEIATQYF
TRBJ1-2	-	-	TRBV28	TGTGCCAGCAGTCCCAACCAGGGTAACTATGGCTACACCTTC	CASSPNQGNYGYTF
TRBJ2-5	-	once	TRBV30	TGTGCCTGGAGTGGGGGGCGCCAGGAGACCCAGTACTTC	CAWSGGRQETQYF
TRBJ1-1	-	once	TRBV6-6	TGTGCCAGCGGCAACGAACAGGGCCGGAACGCTGAAGCTTTCTTT	CASGNEQGRNAEAFF
TRBJ1-3	-	-	TRBV7-9	TGTGCCAGCAGCAAAGAGACGGATTCTGGAAACACCATATATTTT	CASSKETDSGNTIYF
TRBJ1-1	-	-	TRBV28	TGTGCCAGCAGTTTACGGCCGGGGAACACTGAAGCTTTCTTT	CASSLRPGNTEAFF
TRBJ2-4	TRBD1	-	TRBV6-1	TGTGCCAGCAGTGCTCAGGACAGGGATGTTAACATTCAGTACTTC	CASSAQDRDVNIQYF
TRBJ2-1	-	-	TRBV6-1	TGTGCCACTTCGGGACTCTTGGCCTACAATGAGCAGTTCTTC	CATSGLLAYNEQFF
TRBJ2-3	TRBD2	-	TRBV2	TGTGCCAGCAGTGTGTCGGGGGGGATCACAGATACGCAGTATTTT	CASSVSGGITDTQYF
TRBJ1-2	-	-	TRBV29-1	TGCAGCGGGGAAGGGGAGGGCTATGGCTACACCTTC	CSGEGEGYGYTF
TRBJ2-7	TRBD2	once	TRBV18	TGTGCCAGTTCACCTATCGCTAGCGGGACCTACGAGCAGTACTTC	CASSPIASGTYEQYF
TRBJ1-1	TRBD1	-	TRBV10-1	TGCGCCAGCAGACAGGGGGCTGGTACTGAAGCTTTCTTT	CASRQGAGTEAFF
TRBJ1-1	-	-	TRBV19	TGTGCCAGTAGGGAGTATTGGGACGGATTGAACACTGAAGCTTTCTTT	CASREYWDGLNTEAFF
TRBJ1-1	-	-	TRBV4-1	TGCGCCAGCAGCCCGGCGAACAGGGAGCCTGAAGCTTTCTTT	CASSPANREPEAFF
TRBJ2-1	TRBD1	-	TRBV28	TGTGCCAGCAGTTTAGGGACAGGGGATGAGCAGTTCTTC	CASSLGTGDEQFF
TRBJ1-6	TRBD1	-	TRBV25-1	TGTGCCAGCCGACAGGGGAATTCACCCCTCCACTTT	CASRQGNSPLHF
TRBJ1-6	TRBD1	-	TRBV7-2	TGTGCCAGCAGAAGGGACAGGGCTAATTCACCCCTCCACTTT	CASRRDRANSPLHF
TRBJ1-3	-	-	TRBV27	TGTGCCAGCACTTTACTCGGCAGGGGCGGTGGAAACACCATATATTTT	CASTLLGRGGGNTIYF